This T cell receptor (beta chain) is drawn from a study of post-analysis software for immune sequencing data. For the study at large: Included courses were relapsing-remitting and secondary progressive multiple sclerosis; progressive-relapsing multiple sclerosis was also included.

Study findings and constraints: In multiple sclerosis, normalized Chao1 diversity was significantly below that of controls. In patients, TRBV5-6, TRBV5-1 and TRBV20-1 belonged to four or five TRBV segments found more frequently than in controls.

This clonotype was seen more than once but under ten times. What it binds is not known. TCR beta cDNA libraries included unique molecular identifiers. T cells numbering about 1 to 11 million yielded some 520,000 cDNA molecules. Each CDR3 protein is one row after TCRdb ran MiXCR on the PCR reads. The sample lists 700,000 to 900,000 distinct CDR3 sequences, about half occurring once. This CDR3 has 11 residues. The V end lost 5 bases, the J end lost 1 base, and 5 bases lay between the germline ends. Per the germline V gene, CDR1 is SQVTM and CDR2 is ANQGSEA. The source is a girl aged 5 to 17 with multiple sclerosis. The chain couples TRBV29-1 to TRBJ1-1; unclear D gene. Sequencing was performed on blood. DNA of the CDR3: TGCAGCGTTAGAGAGAACACTGAAGCTTTCTTT. This gives the protein CSVRENTEAFF.